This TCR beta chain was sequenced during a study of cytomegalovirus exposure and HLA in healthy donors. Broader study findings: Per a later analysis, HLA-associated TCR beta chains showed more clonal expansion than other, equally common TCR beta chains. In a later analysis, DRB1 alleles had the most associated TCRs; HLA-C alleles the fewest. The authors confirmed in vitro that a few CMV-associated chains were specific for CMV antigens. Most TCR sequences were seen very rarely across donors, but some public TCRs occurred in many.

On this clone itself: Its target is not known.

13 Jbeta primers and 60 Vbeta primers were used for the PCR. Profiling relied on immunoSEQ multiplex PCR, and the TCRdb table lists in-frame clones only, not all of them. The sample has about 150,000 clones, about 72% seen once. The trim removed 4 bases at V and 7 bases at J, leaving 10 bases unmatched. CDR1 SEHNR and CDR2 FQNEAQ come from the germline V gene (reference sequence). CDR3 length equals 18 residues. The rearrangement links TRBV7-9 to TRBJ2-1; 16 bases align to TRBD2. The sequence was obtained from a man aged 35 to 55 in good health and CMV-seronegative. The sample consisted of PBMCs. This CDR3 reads CASSSTGTSGGAENEQFF. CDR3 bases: TGTGCCAGCAGCTCCACCGGGACTAGCGGGGGGGCAGAAAATGAGCAGTTCTTC.